This TCR beta chain comes out of a study of T cell changes during pregnancy in multiple sclerosis. Sequenced by immunoSEQ multiplex PCR; TCRdb stores in-frame clones only, minus some. The sample contains about 100,000 clones, roughly 92% of which appear only once. The sequenced sample was peripheral blood, obtained in the second trimester of pregnancy. This sequence was found in a female donor with multiple sclerosis, enrolled in a pregnancy study.

The CDR3 loop is CASSRRGEAEETQYF. CDR3 nucleotides: TGCGCCAGCAGCCGACGGGGGGAAGCGGAAGAGACCCAGTACTTC. The rearrangement uses TRBV5-1 and TRBJ2-5; 7 positions agree with TRBD2. There are 15 residues in the CDR3. With V trimmed by 4 bases and J by 3 bases, 9 bases remained unmatched. Germline V gene sequence: CDR1 SGHRS, CDR2 YFSETQ.